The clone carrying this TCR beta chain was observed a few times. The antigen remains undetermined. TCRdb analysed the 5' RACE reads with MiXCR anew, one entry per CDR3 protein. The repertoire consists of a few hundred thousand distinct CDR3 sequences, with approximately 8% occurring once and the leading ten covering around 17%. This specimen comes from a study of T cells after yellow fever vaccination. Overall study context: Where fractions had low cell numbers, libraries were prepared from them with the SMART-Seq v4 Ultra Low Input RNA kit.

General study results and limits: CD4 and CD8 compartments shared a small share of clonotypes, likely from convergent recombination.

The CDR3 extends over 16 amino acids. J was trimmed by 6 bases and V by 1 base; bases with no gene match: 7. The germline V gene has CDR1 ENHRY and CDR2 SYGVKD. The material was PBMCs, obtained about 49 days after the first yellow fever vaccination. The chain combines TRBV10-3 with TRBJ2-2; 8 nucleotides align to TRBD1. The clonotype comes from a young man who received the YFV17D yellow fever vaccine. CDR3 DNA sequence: TGTGCCATCAGTGAGTGGAACCGACAGGGGCCCGGGGAGCTGTTTTTT. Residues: CAISEWNRQGPGELFF.